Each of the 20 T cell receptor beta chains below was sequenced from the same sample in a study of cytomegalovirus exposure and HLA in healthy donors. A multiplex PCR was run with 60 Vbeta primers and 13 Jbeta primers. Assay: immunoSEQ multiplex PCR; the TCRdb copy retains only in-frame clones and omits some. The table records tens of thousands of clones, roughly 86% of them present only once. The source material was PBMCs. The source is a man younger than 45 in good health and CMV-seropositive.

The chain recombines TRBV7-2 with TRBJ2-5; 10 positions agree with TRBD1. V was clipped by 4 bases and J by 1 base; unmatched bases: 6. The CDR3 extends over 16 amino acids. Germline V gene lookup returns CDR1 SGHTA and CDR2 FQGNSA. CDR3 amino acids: CASSSWGQGIQETQYF. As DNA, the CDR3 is TGTGCCAGCAGCTCATGGGGACAGGGGATCCAAGAGACCCAGTACTTC. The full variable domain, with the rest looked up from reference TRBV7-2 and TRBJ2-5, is GAGVSQSPSNKVTEKGKDVELRCDPISGHTALYWYRQSLGQGLEFLIYFQGNSAPDKSGLPSDRFSAERTGGSVSTLTIQRTQQEDSAVYLCASSSWGQGIQETQYFGPGTRLLVL.

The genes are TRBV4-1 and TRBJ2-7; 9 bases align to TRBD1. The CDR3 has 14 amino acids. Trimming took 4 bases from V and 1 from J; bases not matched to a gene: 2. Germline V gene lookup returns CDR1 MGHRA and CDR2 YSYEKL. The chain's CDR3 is CASSRTGESYEQYF. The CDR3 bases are TGCGCCAGCAGCCGGACAGGGGAATCCTACGAGCAGTACTTC.

CDR3 coding DNA: TGCGCCAGCAGCTTAGAAGCCGCAGGAGGGCAGTTCTTC. It codes for CASSLEAAGGQFF. The chain is built from TRBV5-1 and TRBJ2-1, with a tentative D call TRBD2 (5 bases). The CDR3 covers 13 residues. V was cut by 2 bases and J by 12 bases, with 15 bases left in between. Germline CDR1 SGHRS, CDR2 YFSETQ. Together with reference TRBV5-1 and TRBJ2-1, the CDR3 gives the full variable domain: KAGVTQTPRYLIKTRGQQVTLSCSPISGHRSVSWYQQTPGQGLQFLFEYFSETQRNKGNFPGRFSGRQFSNSRSEMNVSTLELGDSALYLCASSLEAAGGQFFGPGTRLTVL.

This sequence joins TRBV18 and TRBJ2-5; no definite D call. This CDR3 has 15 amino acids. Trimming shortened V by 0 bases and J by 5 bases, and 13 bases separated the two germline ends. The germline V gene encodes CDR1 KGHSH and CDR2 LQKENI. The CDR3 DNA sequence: TGTGCCAGCTCACCACCCAGCCAGGTCAAGGAGACCCAGTACTTC. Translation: CASSPPSQVKETQYF. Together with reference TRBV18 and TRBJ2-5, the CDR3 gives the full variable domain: NAGVMQNPRHLVRRRGQEARLRCSPMKGHSHVYWYRQLPEEGLKFMVYLQKENIIDESGMPKERFSAEFPKEGPSILRIQQVVRGDSAAYFCASSPPSQVKETQYFGPGTRLLVL.

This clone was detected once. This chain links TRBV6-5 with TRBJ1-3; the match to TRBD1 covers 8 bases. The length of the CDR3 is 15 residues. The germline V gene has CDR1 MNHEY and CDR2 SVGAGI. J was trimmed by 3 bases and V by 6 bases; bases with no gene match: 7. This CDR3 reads CASSPSTGVGNTIYF. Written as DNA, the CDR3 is TGTGCCAGCAGCCCCTCGACAGGGGTTGGAAACACCATATATTTT.

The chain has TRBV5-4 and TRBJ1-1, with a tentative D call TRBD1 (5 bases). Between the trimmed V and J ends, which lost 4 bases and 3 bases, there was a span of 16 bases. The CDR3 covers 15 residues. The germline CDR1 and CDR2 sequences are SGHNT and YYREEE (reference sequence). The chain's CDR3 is CASSHKGPGDTEAFF. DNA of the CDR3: TGTGCCAGCAGCCATAAGGGGCCGGGGGACACTGAAGCTTTCTTT.

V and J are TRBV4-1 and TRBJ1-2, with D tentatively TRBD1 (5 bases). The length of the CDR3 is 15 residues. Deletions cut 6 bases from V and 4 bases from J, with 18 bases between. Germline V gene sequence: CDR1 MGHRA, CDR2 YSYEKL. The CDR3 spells CASRPTGRGVYGYTF. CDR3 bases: TGCGCCAGCAGACCAACGGGACGCGGGGTCTATGGCTACACCTTC.

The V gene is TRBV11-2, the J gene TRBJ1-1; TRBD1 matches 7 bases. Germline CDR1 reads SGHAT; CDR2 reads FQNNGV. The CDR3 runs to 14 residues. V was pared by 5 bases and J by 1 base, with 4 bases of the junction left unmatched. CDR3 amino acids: CASSGNRGNTEAFF. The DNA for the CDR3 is TGTGCCAGCAGCGGAAACAGGGGGAACACTGAAGCTTTCTTT.

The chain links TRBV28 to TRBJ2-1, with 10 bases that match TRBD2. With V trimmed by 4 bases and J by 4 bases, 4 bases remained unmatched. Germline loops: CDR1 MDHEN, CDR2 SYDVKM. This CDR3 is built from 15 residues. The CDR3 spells CASSWRLAGYNEQFF. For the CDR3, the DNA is TGTGCCAGCAGTTGGAGACTAGCGGGTTACAATGAGCAGTTCTTC.

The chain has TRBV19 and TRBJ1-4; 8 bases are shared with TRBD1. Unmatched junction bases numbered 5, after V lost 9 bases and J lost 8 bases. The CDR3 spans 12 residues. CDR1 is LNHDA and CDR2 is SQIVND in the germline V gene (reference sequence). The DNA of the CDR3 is TGTGCCAGCCGACAGGGGAGGGAAAAACTGTTTTTT. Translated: CASRQGREKLFF.

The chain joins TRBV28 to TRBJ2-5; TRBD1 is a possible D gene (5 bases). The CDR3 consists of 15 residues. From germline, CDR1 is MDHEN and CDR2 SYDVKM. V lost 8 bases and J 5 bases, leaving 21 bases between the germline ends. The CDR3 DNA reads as TGTGCCAGCGACAGAGGCGCGCTGGCGGAGGAGACCCAGTACTTC. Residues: CASDRGALAEETQYF.

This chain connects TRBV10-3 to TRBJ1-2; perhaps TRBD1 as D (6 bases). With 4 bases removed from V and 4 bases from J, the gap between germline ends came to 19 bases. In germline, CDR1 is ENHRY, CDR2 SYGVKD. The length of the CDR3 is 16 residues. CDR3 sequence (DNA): TGTGCCATCAGTGGAGGGGGAACAGGGCACGGCTATGGCTACACCTTC. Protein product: CAISGGGTGHGYGYTF.

The CDR3 nucleotides read TGTGCCAGCAGCTGGACACTTCAGCCCCAGCATTTT. It yields the protein CASSWTLQPQHF. The chain combines TRBV28 with TRBJ1-5, with D perhaps matching TRBD1 (5 bases). Germline assignment: CDR1 MDHEN and CDR2 SYDVKM. The CDR3 runs 12 residues. Between the trimmed V and J ends, which lost 6 bases and 6 bases, there was a span of 9 bases.

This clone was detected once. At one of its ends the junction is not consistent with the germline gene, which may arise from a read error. The CDR3 sequence is CASSSDRGRLETQYF. The CDR3 region has the DNA TGTGCTAGCAGCTCTGACAGGGGGCGATTAGAGACCCAGTACTTC. The chain recombines TRBV7-7 with TRBJ2-5; 10 nucleotides match TRBD1. There are 15 residues in the CDR3. Looked up from germline, CDR1 is SSHAT and CDR2 is FNYEAQ (reference sequence).

The CDR3 sequence: CASSYGTEGYEQYF. CDR3 sequence (DNA): TGTGCCAGCAGTTACGGGACAGAGGGGTACGAGCAGTACTTC. This sequence joins TRBV6-6 and TRBJ2-7; TRBD1 matches at 7 bases. The germline gives CDR1 MNHNY, CDR2 SVGAGI (reference sequence). The J segment lost 4 bases and the V segment lost 2 bases, leaving 5 bases of the junction unmatched. This CDR3 comprises 14 residues.

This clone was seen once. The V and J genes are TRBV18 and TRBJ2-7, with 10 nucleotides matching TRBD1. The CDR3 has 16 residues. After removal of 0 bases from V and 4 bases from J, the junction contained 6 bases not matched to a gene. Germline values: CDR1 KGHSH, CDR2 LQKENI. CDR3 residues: CASSPPGTGALYEQYF. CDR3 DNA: TGTGCCAGCTCACCACCGGGGACAGGGGCATTATACGAGCAGTACTTC.

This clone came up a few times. The CDR3 DNA follows: TGTGCCAGTAGTAAGGGACAGGCCTACGAGCAGTACTTC. Translation: CASSKGQAYEQYF. The chain has TRBV19 and TRBJ2-7; TRBD1 agrees at 8 bases. J lost 2 bases, V lost 4 bases, and 1 base had no gene match. Germline V gene data show CDR1 as LNHDA and CDR2 as SQIVND (reference sequence). The CDR3 runs to 13 residues.

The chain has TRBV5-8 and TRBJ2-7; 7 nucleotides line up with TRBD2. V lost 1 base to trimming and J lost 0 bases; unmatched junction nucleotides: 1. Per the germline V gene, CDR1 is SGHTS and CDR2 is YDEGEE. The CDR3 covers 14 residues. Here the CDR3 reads CASSLSGGSYEQYF. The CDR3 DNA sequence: TGTGCCAGCAGCTTGTCGGGGGGCTCCTACGAGCAGTACTTC.

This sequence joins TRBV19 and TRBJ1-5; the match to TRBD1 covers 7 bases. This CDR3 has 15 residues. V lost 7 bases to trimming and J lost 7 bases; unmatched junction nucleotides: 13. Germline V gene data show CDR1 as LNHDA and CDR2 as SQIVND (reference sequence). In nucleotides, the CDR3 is TGTGCCAGTACTAGGGACAGCCTAGGGGAACAGCCCCAGCATTTT. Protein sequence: CASTRDSLGEQPQHF.

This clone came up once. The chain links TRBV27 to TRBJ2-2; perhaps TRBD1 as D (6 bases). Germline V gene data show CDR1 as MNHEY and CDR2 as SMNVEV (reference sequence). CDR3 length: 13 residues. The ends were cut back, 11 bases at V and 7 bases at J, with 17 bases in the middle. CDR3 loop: CASHRQGSGELFF. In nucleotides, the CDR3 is TGTGCCTCTCACCGGCAGGGGAGCGGGGAGCTGTTTTTT.